Shown below are 25 T cell receptor beta chains from a single sample sequenced in a study of neurological immune-mediated disorders. TCRdb reprocessed the 5' RACE reads with MiXCR, giving one entry per CDR3 protein. The sample consists of under 85,000 distinct CDR3 sequences, approximately 14% of them appearing once. The sequenced sample was PBMCs. The receptor set was obtained from a woman in her 50s in good health.

This clonotype was seen at least ten times. This chain uses TRBV7-2 with TRBJ2-7; D uncertain. Germline-derived CDR1 and CDR2 are SGHTA and FQGNSA. V shed 5 bases and J shed 3 bases, with 11 bases lying between them. This CDR3 spans 13 amino acids. The CDR3 is CASSTSWGYEQYF. CDR3 nucleotide sequence: TGTGCCAGCAGCACGTCCTGGGGCTACGAGCAGTACTTC.

The J gene is TRBJ2-3, the V gene TRBV20-1; D unresolved. Trimming took 4 bases from V and 12 from J, leaving 14 bases between them. This CDR3 has 11 amino acids. Germline V lookup: CDR1 DFQATT, CDR2 SNEGSKA (reference sequence). The CDR3 reads CSANERKTQYF. The CDR3 bases are TGCAGTGCTAACGAGAGGAAGACCCAGTATTTT.

The V gene is TRBV7-2, the J gene TRBJ1-6; 9 bases are a match to TRBD1. Germline V CDR1 and CDR2: SGHTA, FQGNSA. The CDR3 covers 16 residues. J was trimmed by 9 bases and V by 1 base; bases with no gene match: 7. CDR3 DNA sequence: TGTGCCAGCAGCTTAGTACAGGGGGCCAGCGGTTCACCCCTCCACTTT. It codes for CASSLVQGASGSPLHF.

This clonotype was seen repeatedly, ten times or more. The chain has TRBV29-1 and TRBJ2-6; no clear D. Trimming removed 4 bases from V and 3 bases from J, with 10 bases in between. Per the germline V gene, CDR1 is SQVTM and CDR2 is ANQGSEA. This CDR3 is built from 14 residues. The CDR3 sequence: CSVGSPGGANVLTF. In DNA form, the CDR3 reads TGCAGCGTTGGGAGTCCCGGTGGGGCCAACGTCCTGACTTTC.

There are many counts of this clonotype. The rearrangement joins TRBV29-1 to TRBJ1-2; 8 nucleotides match TRBD1. The length of the CDR3 is 13 residues. Germline V gene lookup returns CDR1 SQVTM and CDR2 ANQGSEA. Trimming cost V 6 bases and J 9 bases; bases outside gene matches: 12. CDR3 residues: CSVYWTGPGRYTF. CDR3 DNA: TGCAGCGTCTACTGGACAGGGCCTGGTCGCTACACCTTC.

At least ten counts were recorded for this clonotype. The V call is TRBV29-1, the J call TRBJ1-2; D is possibly TRBD1 (6 bases). The CDR3 consists of 14 residues. The germline V and J ends were trimmed by 7 bases and 3 bases, with 18 bases remaining between them. Germline V CDR1 and CDR2: SQVTM, ANQGSEA. CDR3 protein: CSAPKQGGDYGYTF. The CDR3, as DNA: TGCAGCGCGCCAAAACAGGGTGGGGACTATGGCTACACCTTC.

This clonotype appeared many times. The rearrangement uses TRBV20-1 and TRBJ1-2, with a tentative D call TRBD1 (5 bases). The V end lost 0 bases, the J end lost 8 bases, and 10 bases lay between the germline ends. CDR3 length: 12 amino acids. Germline V gene data show CDR1 as DFQATT and CDR2 as SNEGSKA (reference sequence). The CDR3 DNA is TGCAGTGCTAGAGATCACGGGGACGGCTACACCTTC. This gives the protein CSARDHGDGYTF.

This clonotype was seen at least ten times. The chain combines TRBV28 with TRBJ2-7, with D perhaps given as TRBD1 or TRBD2 (5 bases each). Germline loops: CDR1 MDHEN, CDR2 SYDVKM. Trimming took 5 bases from V and 3 from J, leaving 17 bases between them. This CDR3 has 15 amino acids. The CDR3 sequence: CASSTIRDPLYEQYF. The CDR3 nucleotides are TGTGCCAGCAGTACTATCCGGGACCCCCTCTACGAGCAGTACTTC.

As to this clonotype: The junction differs from germline at one of its ends, possibly a read error. V is TRBV5-1 and J is TRBJ2-5, with D tentatively TRBD2 (6 bases). Germline CDR1 reads SGHRS; CDR2 reads YFSETQ. This CDR3 has 15 amino acids. CDR3 protein: CASRLGMGGQKTQYF. In nucleotides, the CDR3 is TGCGCCAGCAGATTGGGGATGGGAGGCCAAAAGACCCAGTACTTC. Looking up the rest from reference TRBV5-1 and TRBJ2-5 gives the full variable domain: KAGVTQTPRYLIKTRGQQVTLSCSPISGHRSVSWYQQTPGQGLQFLFEYFSETQRNKGNFPGRFSGRQFSNSRSEMNVSTLELGDSALYLCASRLGMGGQKTQYFGPGTRLLVL.

This clonotype was found a few times. This chain joins TRBV5-1 and TRBJ2-7; 11 bases map to TRBD2. There are 15 residues in the CDR3. J gave up 6 bases and V 3 bases, and 8 bases lay outside the gene matches. Germline CDR1 and CDR2: SGHRS and YFSETQ. The CDR3 is CASSSIAGGPIEQYF. The CDR3 nucleotides are TGCGCCAGCAGCTCTATAGCGGGAGGGCCGATCGAGCAGTACTTC.

This clonotype was detected ten times or more. The V and J genes are TRBV5-5 and TRBJ2-3; D is uncertain. The CDR3 is 14 residues long. V lost 0 bases to trimming and J lost 5 bases, with 10 bases between them. The germline CDR1 and CDR2 sequences are SGHKS and YYEKEE (reference sequence). CDR3 sequence reads: CASSLEPRRDTQYF. In DNA, the CDR3 is TGTGCCAGCAGCTTGGAGCCCAGGAGAGATACGCAGTATTTT.

The CDR3 sequence: CASGLLQETQYF. The CDR3 DNA reads TGTGCCAGCGGGCTCCTCCAAGAGACCCAGTACTTC. V usage is TRBV6-6 and J usage is TRBJ2-5; no firm D call. Per germline, CDR1 MNHNY and CDR2 SVGAGI (reference sequence). The CDR3 runs to 12 residues. V was trimmed by 8 bases and J by 1 base, leaving 8 bases between them.

At least ten counts were recorded for this clonotype. V and J are TRBV20-1 and TRBJ2-5; TRBD1 or TRBD2 may be the D gene (5 bases each). The length of the CDR3 is 14 residues. Trimming removed 1 base at V and 9 bases at J, with 18 bases between. The germline V gene has CDR1 DFQATT and CDR2 SNEGSKA (reference sequence). The CDR3 bases are TGCAGTGCTAGAGTACCAGGGAGTGGTATGGCCCAGTACTTC. It yields the protein CSARVPGSGMAQYF.

This clonotype showed up many times. This sequence joins TRBV25-1 and TRBJ2-1; 11 bases match TRBD2. The germline CDR1 and CDR2 sequences are MGHDK and SYGVNS. The J segment lost 3 bases and the V segment lost 4 bases, leaving 11 bases of the junction unmatched. The CDR3 is 18 amino acids. CDR3 in DNA: TGTGCCAGCAGTGGGAAGTGGGGTAGCGGGAGGGACTACAATGAGCAGTTCTTC. The encoded protein is CASSGKWGSGRDYNEQFF.

This clonotype has ten or more counts. The V gene is TRBV11-2, the J gene TRBJ2-3; D uncertain. V was clipped by 5 bases and J by 2 bases, with 14 bases between them. Germline V CDR1 and CDR2: SGHAT, FQNNGV. The CDR3 length is 15 residues. In DNA, the CDR3 is TGTGCCAGCAGCCGCCTCTCCAATCCCACAGATACGCAGTATTTT. The encoded protein is CASSRLSNPTDTQYF.

This clonotype was observed many times. The chain joins TRBV12-3 or TRBV12-4 to TRBJ1-1, with 7 bases identical to TRBD1. CDR3 size: 13 residues. Unmatched junction bases numbered 4, after V lost 5 bases and J lost 4 bases. CDR3 protein: CASSTRTGTEAFF. CDR3 coding DNA: TGTGCCAGCAGTACTCGGACAGGCACTGAAGCTTTCTTT.

The table lists this clonotype with many counts. The rearrangement joins TRBV7-8 to TRBJ2-2; D may be TRBD1 or TRBD2 (5 bases each). The ends were cut back, 8 bases at V and 5 bases at J, with 21 bases in the middle. CDR3 length: 16 residues. Germline CDR1 reads SGHVS; CDR2 reads FQNEAQ. In DNA, the CDR3 is TGTGCCAGCGTAATAGGGGATACGGGATTGACCGGGGAGCTGTTTTTT. It encodes CASVIGDTGLTGELFF.

In this sample, this clonotype turned up many times. The rearrangement joins TRBV5-1 to TRBJ1-1; possibly TRBD1 for D (5 bases). Germline CDR1 reads SGHRS; CDR2 reads YFSETQ. There are 14 residues in the CDR3. V lost 6 bases and J lost 5, with 17 bases in between. DNA for the CDR3: TGCGCCAGCACCGTTGGACACGAATCTACTGAAGCTTTCTTT. Its protein product is CASTVGHESTEAFF.

Notes on this clonotype: Just one base apart from a much larger clone, this may be a read error. The chain has TRBV5-1 and TRBJ2-2; D unclear. The V gene's germline CDR1 is SGHRS and CDR2 YFSETQ. CDR3 length: 13 residues. The CDR3 sequence: CASTNQNTWELFF. The CDR3 DNA reads as TGCGCCAGCACCAACCAGAACACCTGGGAGCTGTTTTTT. Filled out from reference TRBV5-1 and TRBJ2-2, the complete variable domain reads KAGVTQTPRYLIKTRGQQVTLSCSPISGHRSVSWYQQTPGQGLQFLFEYFSETQRNKGNFPGRFSGRQFSNSRSEMNVSTLELGDSALYLCASTNQNTWELFFGEGSRLTVL.

V is TRBV28 and J is TRBJ1-2; 8 bases align to TRBD1. CDR1 and CDR2 (germline): MDHEN, SYDVKM. After removal of 3 bases from V and 1 base from J, the junction contained 4 bases not matched to a gene. The CDR3 spans 15 residues. In DNA, the CDR3 is TGTGCCAGCAGTTTCGCGGACAGGGTTAACTATGGCTACACCTTC. It codes for CASSFADRVNYGYTF.

In regard to this clonotype: Sequence at one end of the junction differs from germline and may be a read error. This chain uses TRBV10-3 with TRBJ2-5; 10 nucleotides align to TRBD2. The CDR3 totals 14 residues. Germline V gene lookup returns CDR1 ENHRY and CDR2 SYGVKD. The CDR3: CPISRLAGAEAQYF. For the CDR3, the DNA is TGTCCCATAAGCCGTCTAGCGGGGGCGGAGGCCCAGTACTTC.

The chain carries TRBV3-1 and TRBJ2-2, with D possibly being TRBD1 (6 bases). The V end lost 3 bases, the J end lost 4 bases, and 9 bases lay between the germline ends. Germline V gene lookup returns CDR1 LGHDT and CDR2 YNNKEL (reference sequence). The CDR3 is made up of 14 amino acids. Written as DNA, the CDR3 is TGTGCCAGCAGCCAGCAGGGGTCCACCGGGGAGCTGTTTTTT. Protein sequence: CASSQQGSTGELFF.

This clonotype was counted ten times or more. The chain employs TRBV5-1 and TRBJ2-1; 8 bases fit TRBD1. Per germline, CDR1 SGHRS and CDR2 YFSETQ. Losses at the gene ends were 2 bases for V and 2 bases for J; bases not matched to a gene: 3. This CDR3 is 15 amino acids long. In DNA, the CDR3 is TGCGCCAGCAGCTTAGACAGGGGAACCTACAATGAGCAGTTCTTC. This gives the protein CASSLDRGTYNEQFF.

To note about this clonotype: This may stem from a read error, because a much larger clone lies one nucleotide away. The genes are TRBV19 and TRBJ2-2; D gene uncertain. Germline V gene data show CDR1 as LNHDA and CDR2 as SQIVND (reference sequence). CDR3 length equals 15 residues. The CDR3 spells CSSSDPRNFGGELFF. CDR3 in DNA: TGTTCCAGTAGTGACCCCCGGAACTTCGGCGGGGAGCTGTTTTTT.

The sample holds many counts of this clonotype. The V gene is TRBV5-5, the J gene TRBJ1-3; TRBD1 aligns across 10 bases. J gave up 4 bases and V 0 bases, and 4 bases lay outside the gene matches. Germline lookup yields CDR1 SGHKS and CDR2 YYEKEE (reference sequence). The CDR3 runs 16 residues. The CDR3 is CASSLGQGAKGNTIYF. For the CDR3, the DNA is TGTGCCAGCAGCTTGGGACAGGGGGCGAAAGGAAACACCATATATTTT.